A selection of T cell receptor beta chains follows, all from one sample in a study of blood T cell repertoires in COVID-19. Only in-frame clones appear in the TCRdb table, and some are missing; sequencing was by immunoSEQ multiplex PCR. Here the sample spans fewer than 45,000 clones, approximately 90% being singletons. Sequencing input: peripheral blood. These receptors all come from a man between 60 and 70 years old with active or convalescent COVID-19. The CDR3 runs from the conserved cysteine through the conserved F or W. The order of the fields is D gene, J gene, clone size, V gene, CDR3 DNA, CDR3 protein. A D gene is named only where the DNA matches it firmly. The size entry is marked missing in some rows and otherwise reads once, few, many or a size class.

d_call: .; j_call: TRBJ2-5; clone_size: once; v_call: TRBV7-9; cdr3_nt: TGTGCCAGCAGCTTAAGGGACACGGAAGAGACCCAGTACTTC; cdr3_aa: CASSLRDTEETQYF
d_call: TRBD1; j_call: TRBJ2-2; clone_size: .; v_call: TRBV5-1; cdr3_nt: TGCGCCAGCAACGCCGGGACAGTTAACGCCGGGGAGCTGTTTTTT; cdr3_aa: CASNAGTVNAGELFF
d_call: .; j_call: TRBJ1-4; clone_size: .; v_call: TRBV3-1/TRBV3-2; cdr3_nt: TGTGCCAGCAGCCAAGTAGGAGGCCCAACTAATGAAAAACTGTTTTTT; cdr3_aa: CASSQVGGPTNEKLFF
d_call: .; j_call: TRBJ1-1; clone_size: .; v_call: TRBV7-9; cdr3_nt: TGTGCCAGCAGCCCCGGGACAGAAGCTTTCTTT; cdr3_aa: CASSPGTEAFF
d_call: .; j_call: TRBJ1-1; clone_size: .; v_call: TRBV7-3; cdr3_nt: TGTGCCAGCAGCAAACAGGGTAGGGGCACTGAAGCTTTCTTT; cdr3_aa: CASSKQGRGTEAFF
d_call: .; j_call: TRBJ2-1; clone_size: .; v_call: TRBV19; cdr3_nt: TGTGCCAGTAGTATCTCCACGGGAACAACCTACAATGAGCAGTTCTTC; cdr3_aa: CASSISTGTTYNEQFF
d_call: TRBD1; j_call: TRBJ1-5; clone_size: .; v_call: TRBV3-1/TRBV3-2; cdr3_nt: TGTGCCAGCAGCCATTCAGACAGGGACAATCAGCCCCAGCATTTT; cdr3_aa: CASSHSDRDNQPQHF
d_call: .; j_call: TRBJ1-6; clone_size: .; v_call: TRBV6-2/TRBV6-3; cdr3_nt: TGTGCCAGCAGTTACGGTCCCGGCGCGAGGTCCACCCTCCACTTT; cdr3_aa: CASSYGPGARSTLHF
d_call: .; j_call: TRBJ1-4; clone_size: once; v_call: TRBV19; cdr3_nt: TGTGCCAGTCGGCGACGCAGGGAGGCTAATGAAAAACTGTTTTTT; cdr3_aa: CASRRRREANEKLFF
d_call: .; j_call: TRBJ2-7; clone_size: .; v_call: TRBV15; cdr3_nt: TGTGCCACCAGCAGAGAGGGGGGTTCCTACGAGCAGTACTTC; cdr3_aa: CATSREGGSYEQYF
d_call: .; j_call: TRBJ2-4; clone_size: .; v_call: TRBV5-1; cdr3_nt: TGCGCCAGCAGCGACCCCTCGGGGGCCAAAAACATTCAGTACTTC; cdr3_aa: CASSDPSGAKNIQYF
d_call: .; j_call: TRBJ1-5; clone_size: .; v_call: TRBV2; cdr3_nt: TGTGCCAGCAGTACACAGGGAAGCAATCAGCCCCAGCATTTT; cdr3_aa: CASSTQGSNQPQHF
d_call: TRBD1; j_call: TRBJ2-2; clone_size: .; v_call: TRBV7-9; cdr3_nt: TGTGCCAGCAGCTGGGACAGGGAGTATACCGGGGAGCTGTTTTTT; cdr3_aa: CASSWDREYTGELFF
d_call: .; j_call: TRBJ2-7; clone_size: .; v_call: TRBV5-5; cdr3_nt: TGTGCCAGCAGCTTGGCCTCCCCCTACGAGCAGTACTTC; cdr3_aa: CASSLASPYEQYF
d_call: .; j_call: TRBJ2-1; clone_size: few; v_call: TRBV5-4; cdr3_nt: TGTGCCAGCAGCTTGGCCCCCGGTGAGCAGTTCTTC; cdr3_aa: CASSLAPGEQFF
d_call: .; j_call: TRBJ1-6; clone_size: .; v_call: TRBV12-5; cdr3_nt: TGTGCTAGTGGTTTGGTATCAGATTCACCCCTCCACTTT; cdr3_aa: CASGLVSDSPLHF
d_call: TRBD1; j_call: TRBJ1-2; clone_size: .; v_call: TRBV15; cdr3_nt: TGTGCCACCAGCAGGAGGGACAGCCCCTATGGCTACACCTTC; cdr3_aa: CATSRRDSPYGYTF
d_call: TRBD1; j_call: TRBJ2-2; clone_size: .; v_call: TRBV2; cdr3_nt: TGTGCCAGCAGCAACTCCGGGACAGTCCCCGGGGAGCTGTTTTTT; cdr3_aa: CASSNSGTVPGELFF
d_call: .; j_call: TRBJ2-4; clone_size: .; v_call: TRBV12-5; cdr3_nt: TGTGCTAGTGGTCTGTCTGAGGACAAAAACATTCAGTACTTC; cdr3_aa: CASGLSEDKNIQYF
d_call: .; j_call: TRBJ1-4; clone_size: .; v_call: TRBV6-1; cdr3_nt: TGTGCCAGCAGTGAAGTGGTCGGTAGGGGTAATGAAAAACTGTTTTTT; cdr3_aa: CASSEVVGRGNEKLFF
d_call: TRBD1; j_call: TRBJ2-1; clone_size: .; v_call: TRBV2; cdr3_nt: TGTGCCAGCCCCTTACGTTCTGACAGGGGGCCGTCCTACAATGAGCAGTTCTTC; cdr3_aa: CASPLRSDRGPSYNEQFF
d_call: TRBD1; j_call: TRBJ2-7; clone_size: .; v_call: TRBV9; cdr3_nt: TGTGCCAGCAGCGCCACAGGGGGCTCCTACGAGCAGTACTTC; cdr3_aa: CASSATGGSYEQYF
d_call: .; j_call: TRBJ1-3; clone_size: .; v_call: TRBV19; cdr3_nt: TGTGCCAGTAGCCGGGAGGGCTTTACTGGAAACACCATATATTTT; cdr3_aa: CASSREGFTGNTIYF
d_call: TRBD2; j_call: TRBJ2-7; clone_size: .; v_call: TRBV5-8; cdr3_nt: TGTGCCAGCAGCTTGCGACTAGCGGGAGGGCTGTTGAAGTACGAGCAGTACTTC; cdr3_aa: CASSLRLAGGLLKYEQYF
d_call: TRBD1; j_call: TRBJ1-4; clone_size: .; v_call: TRBV5-1; cdr3_nt: TGCGCCAGCAGCTTTTGGCAGGGGGGCCGGGGTGAAAAACTGTTTTTT; cdr3_aa: CASSFWQGGRGEKLFF
d_call: TRBD1; j_call: TRBJ1-2; clone_size: .; v_call: TRBV28; cdr3_nt: TGTGCCAGCAGTTTTGAGGACAGGGGGCCCTATGGCTACACCTTC; cdr3_aa: CASSFEDRGPYGYTF
d_call: .; j_call: TRBJ1-2; clone_size: .; v_call: TRBV9; cdr3_nt: TGTGCCAGCAGCGTAGCCGGAGATCCCAGGGGCTATGGCTACACCTTC; cdr3_aa: CASSVAGDPRGYGYTF
d_call: .; j_call: TRBJ2-5; clone_size: .; v_call: TRBV9; cdr3_nt: TGTGCCAGCAGCGTACAAGGGGTAGGGGAGACCCAGTACTTC; cdr3_aa: CASSVQGVGETQYF
d_call: TRBD2; j_call: TRBJ2-5; clone_size: .; v_call: TRBV5-1; cdr3_nt: TGCGCCAGCAGCTTGGGACTAGCGGGAGCAGAGACCCAGTACTTC; cdr3_aa: CASSLGLAGAETQYF
d_call: TRBD2; j_call: TRBJ2-7; clone_size: .; v_call: TRBV18; cdr3_nt: TGTGCCAGCTCACCAGGGACTAGCGGGTTCGACGAGCAGTACTTC; cdr3_aa: CASSPGTSGFDEQYF
d_call: .; j_call: TRBJ1-3; clone_size: .; v_call: TRBV7-9; cdr3_nt: TGTGCCAGCAGCCGAGTCGAATTAACAGGGACATCTGGAAACACCATATATTTT; cdr3_aa: CASSRVELTGTSGNTIYF
d_call: .; j_call: TRBJ2-5; clone_size: .; v_call: TRBV28; cdr3_nt: TGTGCCAGCAGTTTCGCGGCTAGCAGAAAGACCCAGTACTTC; cdr3_aa: CASSFAASRKTQYF
d_call: .; j_call: TRBJ2-2; clone_size: few; v_call: TRBV19; cdr3_nt: TGTGCCAGTAGTGTACATCGCACCGGGGAGCTGTTTTTT; cdr3_aa: CASSVHRTGELFF